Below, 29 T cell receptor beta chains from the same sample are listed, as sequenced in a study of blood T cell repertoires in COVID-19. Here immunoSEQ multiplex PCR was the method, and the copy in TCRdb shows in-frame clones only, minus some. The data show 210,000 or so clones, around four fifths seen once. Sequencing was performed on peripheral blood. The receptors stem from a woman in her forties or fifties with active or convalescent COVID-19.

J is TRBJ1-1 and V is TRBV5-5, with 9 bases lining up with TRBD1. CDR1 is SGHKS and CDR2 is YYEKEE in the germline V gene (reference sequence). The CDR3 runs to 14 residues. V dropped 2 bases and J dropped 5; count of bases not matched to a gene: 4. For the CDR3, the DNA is TGTGCCAGCAGCTTACGGACAGGGGAGACTGAAGCTTTCTTT. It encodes CASSLRTGETEAFF.

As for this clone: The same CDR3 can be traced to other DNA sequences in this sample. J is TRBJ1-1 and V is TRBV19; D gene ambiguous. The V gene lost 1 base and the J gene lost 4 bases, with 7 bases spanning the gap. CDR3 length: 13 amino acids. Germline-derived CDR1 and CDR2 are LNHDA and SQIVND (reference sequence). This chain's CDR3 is CASSIGGGTEAFF. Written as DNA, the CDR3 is TGTGCCAGTAGTATAGGAGGAGGCACTGAAGCTTTCTTT.

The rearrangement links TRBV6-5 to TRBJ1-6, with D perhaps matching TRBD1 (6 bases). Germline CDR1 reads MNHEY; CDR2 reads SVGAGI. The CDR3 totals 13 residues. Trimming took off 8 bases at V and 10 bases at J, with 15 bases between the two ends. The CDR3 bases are TGTGCCAGCTCCATTAATCAGGGGTCACCCCTCCACTTT. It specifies CASSINQGSPLHF.

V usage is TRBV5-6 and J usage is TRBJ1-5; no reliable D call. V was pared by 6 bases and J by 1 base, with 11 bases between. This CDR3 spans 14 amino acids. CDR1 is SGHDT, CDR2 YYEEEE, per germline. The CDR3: CASTWSRSNQPQHF. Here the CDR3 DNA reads TGTGCCAGCACGTGGAGTCGGAGCAATCAGCCCCAGCATTTT.

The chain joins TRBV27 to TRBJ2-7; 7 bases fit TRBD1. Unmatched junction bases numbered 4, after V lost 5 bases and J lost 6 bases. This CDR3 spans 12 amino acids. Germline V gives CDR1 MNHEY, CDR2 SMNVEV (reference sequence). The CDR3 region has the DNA TGTGCCAGCAGTCCCACAGGGGCCGAGCAGTACGTC. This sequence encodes CASSPTGAEQYV.

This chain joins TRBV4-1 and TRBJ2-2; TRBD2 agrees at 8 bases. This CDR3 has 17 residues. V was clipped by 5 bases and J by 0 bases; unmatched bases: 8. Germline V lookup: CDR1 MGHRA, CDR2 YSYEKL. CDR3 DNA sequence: TGCGCCAGCAGCAGGGGAATAGCGGGGCCGAACACCGGGGAGCTGTTTTTT. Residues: CASSRGIAGPNTGELFF.

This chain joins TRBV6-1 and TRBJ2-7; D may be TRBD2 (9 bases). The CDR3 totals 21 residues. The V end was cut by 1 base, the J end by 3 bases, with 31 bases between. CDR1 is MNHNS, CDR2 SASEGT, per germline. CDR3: CASSEEGWQGGSSGTGYEQYF. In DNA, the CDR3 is TGTGCCAGCAGTGAAGAGGGGTGGCAGGGGGGGTCTAGCGGGACAGGCTACGAGCAGTACTTC.

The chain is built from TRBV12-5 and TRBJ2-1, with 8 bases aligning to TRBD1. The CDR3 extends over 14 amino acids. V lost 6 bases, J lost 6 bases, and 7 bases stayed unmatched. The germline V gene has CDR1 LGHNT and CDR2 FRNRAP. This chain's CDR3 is CASGAGQGGNEQFF. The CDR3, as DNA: TGTGCTAGTGGCGCCGGACAGGGAGGCAATGAGCAGTTCTTC.

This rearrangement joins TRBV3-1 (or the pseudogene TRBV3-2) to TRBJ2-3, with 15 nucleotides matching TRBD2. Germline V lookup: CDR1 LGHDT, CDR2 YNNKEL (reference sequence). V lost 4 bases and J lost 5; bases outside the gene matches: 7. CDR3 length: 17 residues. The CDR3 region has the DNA TGTGCCAGCAGCCTCGGACTAGCGGGGGGGCCCTTAGATACGCAGTATTTT. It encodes CASSLGLAGGPLDTQYF.

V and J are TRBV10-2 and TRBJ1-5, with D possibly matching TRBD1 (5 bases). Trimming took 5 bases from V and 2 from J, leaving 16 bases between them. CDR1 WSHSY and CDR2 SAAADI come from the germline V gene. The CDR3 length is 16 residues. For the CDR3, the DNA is TGCGCCAGCAGTCAAAGCGGGGGAACAGGCAATCAGCCCCAGCATTTT. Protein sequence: CASSQSGGTGNQPQHF.

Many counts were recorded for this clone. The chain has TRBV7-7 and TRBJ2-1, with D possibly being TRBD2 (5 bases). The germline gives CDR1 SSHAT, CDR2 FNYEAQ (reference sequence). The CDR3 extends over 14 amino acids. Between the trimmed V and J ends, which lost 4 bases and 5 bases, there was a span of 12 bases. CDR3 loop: CASSSGGPHNEQFF. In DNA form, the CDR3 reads TGTGCCAGCAGCTCCGGCGGGCCCCACAATGAGCAGTTCTTC.

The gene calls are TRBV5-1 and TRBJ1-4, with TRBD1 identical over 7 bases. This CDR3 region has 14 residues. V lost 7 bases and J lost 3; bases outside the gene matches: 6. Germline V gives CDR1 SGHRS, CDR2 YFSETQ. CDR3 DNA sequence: TGCGCCAGCGGAACAGGGGCACCTAATGAAAAACTGTTTTTT. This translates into CASGTGAPNEKLFF.

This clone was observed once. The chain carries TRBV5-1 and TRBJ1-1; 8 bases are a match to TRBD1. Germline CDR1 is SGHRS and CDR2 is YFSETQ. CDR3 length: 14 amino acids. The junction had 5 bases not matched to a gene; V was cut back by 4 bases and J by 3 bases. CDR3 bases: TGCGCCAGCAGCATCGGACAGGGCTACACTGAAGCTTTCTTT. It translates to CASSIGQGYTEAFF. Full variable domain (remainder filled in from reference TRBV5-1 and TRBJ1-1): KAGVTQTPRYLIKTRGQQVTLSCSPISGHRSVSWYQQTPGQGLQFLFEYFSETQRNKGNFPGRFSGRQFSNSRSEMNVSTLELGDSALYLCASSIGQGYTEAFFGQGTRLTVV.

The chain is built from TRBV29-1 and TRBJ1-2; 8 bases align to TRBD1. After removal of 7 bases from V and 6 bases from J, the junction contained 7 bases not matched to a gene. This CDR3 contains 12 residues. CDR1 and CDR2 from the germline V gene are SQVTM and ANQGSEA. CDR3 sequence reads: CSGTGQGHGYTF. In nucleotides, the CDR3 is TGCAGCGGGACAGGGCAGGGGCATGGCTACACCTTC.

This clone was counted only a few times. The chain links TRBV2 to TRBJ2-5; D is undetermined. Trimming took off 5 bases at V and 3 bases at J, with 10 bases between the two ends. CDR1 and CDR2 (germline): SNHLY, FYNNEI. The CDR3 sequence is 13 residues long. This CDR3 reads CASSPPGEETQYF. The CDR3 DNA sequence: TGTGCCAGCAGTCCCCCTGGAGAAGAGACCCAGTACTTC. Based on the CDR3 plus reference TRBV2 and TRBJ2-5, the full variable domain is EPEVTQTPSHQVTQMGQEVILRCVPISNHLYFYWYRQILGQKVEFLVSFYNNEISEKSEIFDDQFSVERPDGSNFTLKIRSTKLEDSAMYFCASSPPGEETQYFGPGTRLLVL.

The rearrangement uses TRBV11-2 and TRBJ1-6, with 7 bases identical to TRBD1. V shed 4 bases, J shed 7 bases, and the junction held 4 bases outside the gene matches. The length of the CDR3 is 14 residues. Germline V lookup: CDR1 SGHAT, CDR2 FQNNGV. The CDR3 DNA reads TGTGCCAGCAGCTACGGACAGGAAAATTCACCCCTCCACTTT. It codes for CASSYGQENSPLHF.

This CDR3 is CASSALDRGSTDTQYF. Written as DNA, the CDR3 is TGTGCCAGCAGTGCTCTTGACAGGGGAAGCACAGATACGCAGTATTTT. The rearrangement uses TRBV6-1 and TRBJ2-3, with 8 positions matching TRBD1. The CDR3 has 16 amino acids. Germline values: CDR1 MNHNS, CDR2 SASEGT. The J segment lost 0 bases and the V segment lost 4 bases, leaving 6 bases of the junction unmatched.

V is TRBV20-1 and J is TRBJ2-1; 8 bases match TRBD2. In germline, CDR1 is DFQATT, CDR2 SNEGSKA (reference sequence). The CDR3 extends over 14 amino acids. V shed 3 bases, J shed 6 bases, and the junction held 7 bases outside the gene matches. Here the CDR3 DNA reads TGCAGTGCTAGTTCGAGCGGGGGTACCAATGAGCAGTTCTTC. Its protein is CSASSSGGTNEQFF.

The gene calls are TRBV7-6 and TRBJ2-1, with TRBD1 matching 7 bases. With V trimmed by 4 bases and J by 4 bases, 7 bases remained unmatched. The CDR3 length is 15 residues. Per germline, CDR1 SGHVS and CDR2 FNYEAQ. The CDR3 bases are TGTGCCAGCAGCTCCAACAGGGGCCATTACAATGAGCAGTTCTTC. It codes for CASSSNRGHYNEQFF.

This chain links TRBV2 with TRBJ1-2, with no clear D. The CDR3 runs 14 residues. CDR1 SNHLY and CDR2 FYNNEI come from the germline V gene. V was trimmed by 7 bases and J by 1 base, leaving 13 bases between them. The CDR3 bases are TGTGCCAGCATCGGAGATTCCCGTAACTATGGCTACACCTTC. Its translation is CASIGDSRNYGYTF.

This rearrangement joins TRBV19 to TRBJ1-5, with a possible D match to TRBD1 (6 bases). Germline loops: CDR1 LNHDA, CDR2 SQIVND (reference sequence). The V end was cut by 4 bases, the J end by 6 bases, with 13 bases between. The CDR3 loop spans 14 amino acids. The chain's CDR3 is CASSTTGWGQPQHF. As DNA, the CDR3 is TGTGCCAGTAGTACTACAGGGTGGGGTCAGCCCCAGCATTTT.

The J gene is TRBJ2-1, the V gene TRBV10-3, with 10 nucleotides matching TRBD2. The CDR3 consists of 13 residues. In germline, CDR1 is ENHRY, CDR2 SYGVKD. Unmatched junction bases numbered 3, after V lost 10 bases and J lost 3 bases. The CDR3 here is CATWTSGYNEQFF. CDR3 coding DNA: TGTGCCACTTGGACTAGCGGCTACAATGAGCAGTTCTTC.

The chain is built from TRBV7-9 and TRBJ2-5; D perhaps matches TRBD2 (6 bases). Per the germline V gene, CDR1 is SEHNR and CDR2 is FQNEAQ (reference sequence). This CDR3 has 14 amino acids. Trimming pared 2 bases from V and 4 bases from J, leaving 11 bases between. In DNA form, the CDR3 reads TGTGCCAGCAGCTTATCCGGAGGGGCAGAGACCCAGTACTTC. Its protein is CASSLSGGAETQYF.

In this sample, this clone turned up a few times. Here the CDR3 reads CASRPPFVGGSMNTEAFF. CDR3 bases: TGTGCCAGCAGGCCTCCGTTTGTAGGGGGTTCTATGAACACTGAAGCTTTCTTT. This rearrangement joins TRBV28 to TRBJ1-1, with D perhaps matching TRBD1 (6 bases). CDR3 size: 18 residues. From germline, CDR1 is MDHEN and CDR2 SYDVKM. V was clipped by 6 bases and J by 0 bases, with 23 bases between them.

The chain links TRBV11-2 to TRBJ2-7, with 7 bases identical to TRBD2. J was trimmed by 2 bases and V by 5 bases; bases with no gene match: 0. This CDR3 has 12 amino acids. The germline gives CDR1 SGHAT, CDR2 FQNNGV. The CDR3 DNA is TGTGCCAGCAGCACTAGCGCCTACGAGCAGTACTTC. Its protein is CASSTSAYEQYF.

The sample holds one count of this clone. CDR3 nucleotides: TGTGCCAGCAGCTTAGAGGGTCGGGGGATCACTGAAGCTTTCTTT. As protein: CASSLEGRGITEAFF. The chain is built from TRBV7-2 and TRBJ1-1; TRBD1 might be the D (5 bases). The CDR3 is made up of 15 amino acids. Deletions cut 1 base from V and 4 bases from J, with 13 bases between. Germline CDR1 and CDR2: SGHTA and FQGNSA.

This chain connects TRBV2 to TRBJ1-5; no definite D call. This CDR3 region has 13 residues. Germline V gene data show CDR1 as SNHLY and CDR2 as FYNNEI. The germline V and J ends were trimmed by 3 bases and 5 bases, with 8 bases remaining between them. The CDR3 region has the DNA TGTGCCAGCAGTGATTTTCGGGATCAGCCCCAGCATTTT. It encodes CASSDFRDQPQHF. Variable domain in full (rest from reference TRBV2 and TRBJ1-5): EPEVTQTPSHQVTQMGQEVILRCVPISNHLYFYWYRQILGQKVEFLVSFYNNEISEKSEIFDDQFSVERPDGSNFTLKIRSTKLEDSAMYFCASSDFRDQPQHFGDGTRLSIL.

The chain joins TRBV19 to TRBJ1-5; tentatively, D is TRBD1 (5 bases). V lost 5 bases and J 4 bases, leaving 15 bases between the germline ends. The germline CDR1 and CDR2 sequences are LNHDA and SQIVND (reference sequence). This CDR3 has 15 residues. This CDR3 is CASSSGQAGNQPQHF. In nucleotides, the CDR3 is TGTGCCAGTAGTTCAGGGCAAGCGGGTAATCAGCCCCAGCATTTT.

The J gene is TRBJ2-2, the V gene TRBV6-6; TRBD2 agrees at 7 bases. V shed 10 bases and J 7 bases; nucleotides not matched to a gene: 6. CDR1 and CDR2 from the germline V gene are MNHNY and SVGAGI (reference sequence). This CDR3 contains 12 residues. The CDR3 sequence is CAIGREIGELFF. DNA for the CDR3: TGTGCCATAGGGCGGGAGATCGGGGAGCTGTTTTTT.